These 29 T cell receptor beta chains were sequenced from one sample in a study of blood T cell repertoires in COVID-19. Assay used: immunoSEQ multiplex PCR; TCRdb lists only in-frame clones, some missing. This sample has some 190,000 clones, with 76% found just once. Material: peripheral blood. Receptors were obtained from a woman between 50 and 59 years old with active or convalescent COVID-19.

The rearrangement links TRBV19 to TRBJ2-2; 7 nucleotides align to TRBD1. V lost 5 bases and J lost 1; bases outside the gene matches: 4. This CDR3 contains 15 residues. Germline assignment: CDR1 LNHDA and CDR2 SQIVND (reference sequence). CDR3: CASSPRTGNTGELFF. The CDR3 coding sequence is TGTGCCAGTAGTCCTCGGACAGGGAACACCGGGGAGCTGTTTTTT.

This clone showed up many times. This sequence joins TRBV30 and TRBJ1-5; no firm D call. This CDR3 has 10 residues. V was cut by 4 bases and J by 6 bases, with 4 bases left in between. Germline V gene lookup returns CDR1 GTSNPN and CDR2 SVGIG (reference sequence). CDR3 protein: CAWIRQPQHF. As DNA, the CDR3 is TGTGCCTGGATCCGTCAGCCCCAGCATTTT.

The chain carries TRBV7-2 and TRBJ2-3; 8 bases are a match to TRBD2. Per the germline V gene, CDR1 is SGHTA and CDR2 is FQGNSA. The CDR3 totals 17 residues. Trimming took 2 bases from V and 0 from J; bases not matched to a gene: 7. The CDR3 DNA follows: TGTGCCAGCAGCTTAATGGTACTAGCGGATAGCACAGATACGCAGTATTTT. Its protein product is CASSLMVLADSTDTQYF.

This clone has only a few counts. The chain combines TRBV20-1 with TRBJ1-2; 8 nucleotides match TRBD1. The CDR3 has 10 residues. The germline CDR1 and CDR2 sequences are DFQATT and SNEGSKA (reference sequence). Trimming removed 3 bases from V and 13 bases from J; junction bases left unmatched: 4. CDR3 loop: CSARDRVGTF. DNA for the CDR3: TGCAGTGCTAGGGACAGGGTCGGCACCTTC.

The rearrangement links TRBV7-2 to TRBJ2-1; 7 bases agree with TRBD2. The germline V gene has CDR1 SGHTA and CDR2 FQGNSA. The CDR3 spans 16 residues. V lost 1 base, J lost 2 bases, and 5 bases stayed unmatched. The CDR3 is CASSLGASGPYNEQFF. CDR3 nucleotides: TGTGCCAGCAGCTTAGGGGCTAGCGGCCCCTACAATGAGCAGTTCTTC.

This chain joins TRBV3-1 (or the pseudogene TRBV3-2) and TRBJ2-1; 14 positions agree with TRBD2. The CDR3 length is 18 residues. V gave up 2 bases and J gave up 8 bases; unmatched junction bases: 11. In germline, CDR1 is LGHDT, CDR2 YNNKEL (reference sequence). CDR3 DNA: TGTGCCAGCAGCCAATCCTTCGGGACTAGCGGGAGATTGCATGAGCAGTTCTTC. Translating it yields CASSQSFGTSGRLHEQFF.

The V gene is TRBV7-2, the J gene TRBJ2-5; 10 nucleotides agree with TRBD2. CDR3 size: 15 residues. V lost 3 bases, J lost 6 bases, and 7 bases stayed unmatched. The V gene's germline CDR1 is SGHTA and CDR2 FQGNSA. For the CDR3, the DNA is TGTGCCAGCAGCTTTAGCCTAGCGGGAGCGAAGACCCAGTACTTC. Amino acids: CASSFSLAGAKTQYF.

The CDR3 coding sequence is TGTGCCAGCAGCTTGGGGTCGAGGAATTCACCCCTCCACTTT. Amino acids: CASSLGSRNSPLHF. The chain uses TRBV5-5 and TRBJ1-6; unclear D gene. Trimming cost V 0 bases and J 7 bases, with 8 bases left between them. The CDR3 has 14 residues. In germline, CDR1 is SGHKS, CDR2 YYEKEE (reference sequence).

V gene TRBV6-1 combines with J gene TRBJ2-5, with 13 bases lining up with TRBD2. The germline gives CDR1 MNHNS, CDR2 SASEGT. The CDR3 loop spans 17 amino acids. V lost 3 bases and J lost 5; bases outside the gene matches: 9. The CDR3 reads CASSDGTSGAPRETQYF. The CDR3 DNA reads TGTGCCAGCAGTGATGGGACTAGCGGGGCCCCGAGGGAGACCCAGTACTTC.

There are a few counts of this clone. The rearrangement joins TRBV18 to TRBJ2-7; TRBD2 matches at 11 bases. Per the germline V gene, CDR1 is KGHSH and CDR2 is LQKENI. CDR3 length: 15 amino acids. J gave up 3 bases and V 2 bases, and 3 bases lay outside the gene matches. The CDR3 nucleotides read TGTGCCAGCTCACCAGGGCTAGCGGGAGGCTACGAGCAGTACTTC. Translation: CASSPGLAGGYEQYF. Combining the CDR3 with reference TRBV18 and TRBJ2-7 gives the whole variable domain NAGVMQNPRHLVRRRGQEARLRCSPMKGHSHVYWYRQLPEEGLKFMVYLQKENIIDESGMPKERFSAEFPKEGPSILRIQQVVRGDSAAYFCASSPGLAGGYEQYFGPGTRLTVT.

CDR3: CASSLGSSEANRETQYF. The CDR3 coding sequence is TGTGCCAGCAGCTTAGGGAGTAGCGAGGCCAATAGGGAGACCCAGTACTTC. This chain connects TRBV7-2 to TRBJ2-5, with D tentatively TRBD2 (5 bases). The CDR3 is 17 residues long. The V gene's germline CDR1 is SGHTA and CDR2 FQGNSA. V was shortened by 1 base and J by 5 bases, with 20 bases between the two germline ends. Complete variable domain (other parts from reference TRBV7-2 and TRBJ2-5): GAGVSQSPSNKVTEKGKDVELRCDPISGHTALYWYRQSLGQGLEFLIYFQGNSAPDKSGLPSDRFSAERTGGSVSTLTIQRTQQEDSAVYLCASSLGSSEANRETQYFGPGTRLLVL.

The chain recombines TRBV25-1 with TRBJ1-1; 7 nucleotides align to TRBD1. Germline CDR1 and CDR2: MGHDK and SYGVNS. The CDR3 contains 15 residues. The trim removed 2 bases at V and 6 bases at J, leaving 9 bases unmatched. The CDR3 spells CASSEPSQGIPEAFF. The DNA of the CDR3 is TGTGCCAGCAGTGAACCATCACAGGGGATCCCTGAAGCTTTCTTT.

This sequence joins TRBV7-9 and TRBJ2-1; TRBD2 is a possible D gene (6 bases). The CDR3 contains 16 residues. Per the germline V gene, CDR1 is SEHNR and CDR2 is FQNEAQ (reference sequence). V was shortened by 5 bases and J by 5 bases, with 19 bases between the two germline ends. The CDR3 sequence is CASSTFGGRGNNEQFF. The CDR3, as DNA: TGTGCCAGCAGCACCTTTGGCGGACGGGGGAACAATGAGCAGTTCTTC.

In DNA, the CDR3 is TGTGCCAGTAGTATAAAGGCGCTAGCGGGAGGGCCGCAAGAGACCCAGTACTTC. This translates into CASSIKALAGGPQETQYF. The V and J genes are TRBV19 and TRBJ2-5; the match to TRBD2 covers 12 bases. CDR3 size: 18 residues. Trimming took 2 bases from V and 2 from J; bases not matched to a gene: 9. In germline, CDR1 is LNHDA, CDR2 SQIVND (reference sequence).

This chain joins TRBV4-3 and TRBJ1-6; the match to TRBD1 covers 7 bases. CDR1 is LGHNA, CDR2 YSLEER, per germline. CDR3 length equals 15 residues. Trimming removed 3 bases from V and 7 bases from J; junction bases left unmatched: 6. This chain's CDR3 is CASSHTQGPNSPLHF. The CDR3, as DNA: TGCGCCAGCAGCCACACACAGGGGCCAAATTCACCCCTCCACTTT.

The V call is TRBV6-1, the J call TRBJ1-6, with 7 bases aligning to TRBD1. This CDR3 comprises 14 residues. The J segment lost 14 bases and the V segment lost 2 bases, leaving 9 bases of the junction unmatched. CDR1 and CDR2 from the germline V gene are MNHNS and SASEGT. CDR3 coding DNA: TGTGCCAGCAGTGAACAGGGGGTTTCGAGAGCCCTCCACTTT. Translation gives CASSEQGVSRALHF.

The CDR3 DNA reads as TGTGCCAGCAGTTTCCCACAGGGGGCAACTTTCTTT. This codes for CASSFPQGATFF. This chain joins TRBV12-3 or TRBV12-4 and TRBJ1-1; 9 bases are shared with TRBD1. The V gene end was trimmed by 3 bases and the J gene end by 12 bases; junction bases not matched to a gene: 5. This CDR3 contains 12 residues.

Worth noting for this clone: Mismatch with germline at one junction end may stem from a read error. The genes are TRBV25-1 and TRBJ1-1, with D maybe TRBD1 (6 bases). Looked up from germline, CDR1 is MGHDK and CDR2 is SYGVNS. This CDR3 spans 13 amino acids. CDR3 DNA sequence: TGTGCCAGCAGCGAATACAGGGCCACTGAAGCTTTCTTT. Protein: CASSEYRATEAFF. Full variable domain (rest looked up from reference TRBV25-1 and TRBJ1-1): EADIYQTPRYLVIGTGKKITLECSQTMGHDKMYWYQQDPGMELHLIHYSYGVNSTEKGDLSSESTVSRIRTEHFPLTLESARPSHTSQYLCASSEYRATEAFFGQGTRLTVV.

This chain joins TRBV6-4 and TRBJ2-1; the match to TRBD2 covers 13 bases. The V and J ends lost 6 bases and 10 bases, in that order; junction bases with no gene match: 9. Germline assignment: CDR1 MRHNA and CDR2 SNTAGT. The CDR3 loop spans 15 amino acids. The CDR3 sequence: CASRPGLAGNGEQFF. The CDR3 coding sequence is TGTGCCAGCAGGCCGGGACTAGCGGGAAACGGGGAGCAGTTCTTC.

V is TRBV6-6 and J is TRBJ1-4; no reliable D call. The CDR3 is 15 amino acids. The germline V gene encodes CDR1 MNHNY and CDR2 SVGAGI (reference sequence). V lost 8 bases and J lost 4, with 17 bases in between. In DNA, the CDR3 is TGTGCCAGCTTTTCGGACGGGGAGATTAATGAAAAACTGTTTTTT. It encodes CASFSDGEINEKLFF.

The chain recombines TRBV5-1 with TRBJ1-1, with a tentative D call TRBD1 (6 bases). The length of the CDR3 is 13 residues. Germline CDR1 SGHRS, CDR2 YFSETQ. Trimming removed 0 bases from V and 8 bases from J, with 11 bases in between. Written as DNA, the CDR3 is TGCGCCAGCAGCTTGGGGACAGACCACGAAGCTTTCTTT. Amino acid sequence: CASSLGTDHEAFF.

CDR3 amino acids: CAWSVPGGMNTEAFF. The DNA for the CDR3 is TGTGCCTGGAGTGTACCTGGGGGGATGAACACTGAAGCTTTCTTT. This chain links TRBV30 with TRBJ1-1; D is perhaps TRBD1 (5 bases). Looked up from germline, CDR1 is GTSNPN and CDR2 is SVGIG (reference sequence). The CDR3 length is 15 residues. Trimming removed 0 bases at V and 0 bases at J, with 11 bases between.

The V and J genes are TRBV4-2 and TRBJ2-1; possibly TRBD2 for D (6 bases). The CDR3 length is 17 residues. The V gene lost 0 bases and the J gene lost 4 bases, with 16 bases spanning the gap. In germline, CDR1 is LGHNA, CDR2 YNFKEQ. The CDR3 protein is CASSQDSLARSYNEQFF. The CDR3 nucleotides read TGTGCCAGCAGCCAAGATTCCCTAGCGAGGTCTTACAATGAGCAGTTCTTC.

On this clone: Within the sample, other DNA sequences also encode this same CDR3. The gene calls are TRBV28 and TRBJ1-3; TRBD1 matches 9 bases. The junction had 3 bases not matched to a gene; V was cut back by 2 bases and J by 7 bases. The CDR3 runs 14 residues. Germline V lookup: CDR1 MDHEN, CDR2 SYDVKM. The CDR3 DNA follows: TGTGCCAGCAGTTTAGGGACAGGGATTAACACCATATATTTT. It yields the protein CASSLGTGINTIYF.

CDR3 sequence: CASSMTGAYEQYF. The CDR3 bases are TGTGCCAGCAGTATGACAGGGGCCTACGAGCAGTACTTC. The chain joins TRBV2 to TRBJ2-7; 8 nucleotides align to TRBD1. The CDR3 runs to 13 residues. With 5 bases clipped from V and 2 bases from J, the junction kept 2 bases outside the gene matches. Germline V gene sequence: CDR1 SNHLY, CDR2 FYNNEI.

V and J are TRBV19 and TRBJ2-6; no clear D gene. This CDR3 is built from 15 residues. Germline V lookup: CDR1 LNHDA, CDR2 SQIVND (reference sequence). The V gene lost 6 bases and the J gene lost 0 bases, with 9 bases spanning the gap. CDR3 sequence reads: CASRLDYSGANVLTF. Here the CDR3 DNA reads TGTGCCAGTAGATTAGATTACTCTGGGGCCAACGTCCTGACTTTC.

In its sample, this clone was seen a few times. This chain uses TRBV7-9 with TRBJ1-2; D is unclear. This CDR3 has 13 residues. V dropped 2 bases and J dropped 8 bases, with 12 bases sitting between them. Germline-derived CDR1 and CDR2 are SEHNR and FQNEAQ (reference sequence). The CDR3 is CASSLPGLAGYTF. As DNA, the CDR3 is TGTGCCAGCAGCTTACCGGGGTTAGCGGGCTACACCTTC.

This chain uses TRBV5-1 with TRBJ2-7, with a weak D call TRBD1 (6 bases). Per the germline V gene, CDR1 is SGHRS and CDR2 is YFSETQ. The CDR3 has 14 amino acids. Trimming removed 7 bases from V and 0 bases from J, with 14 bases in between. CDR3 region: CASGQGTVSYEQYF. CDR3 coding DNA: TGCGCCAGCGGGCAGGGGACCGTCTCCTACGAGCAGTACTTC.

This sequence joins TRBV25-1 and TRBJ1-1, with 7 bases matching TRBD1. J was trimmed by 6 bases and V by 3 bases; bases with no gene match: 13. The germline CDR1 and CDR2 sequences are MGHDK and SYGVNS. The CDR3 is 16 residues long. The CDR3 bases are TGTGCCAGCAGTGATTTGGACAGGCCCTACAACGCTGAAGCTTTCTTT. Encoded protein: CASSDLDRPYNAEAFF.